This T cell receptor beta chain is drawn from a study of CD8 T cells in ankylosing spondylitis. Overall study findings and caveats: Disease-linked clones were CD8+ and relatively rare in peripheral blood. A TCR beta motif of several highly homologous variants seemed to mark ankylosing spondylitis blood. Disease-linked clones were reportedly significantly enriched in matched ankylosing spondylitis synovial fluid.

Quantitative barcoded 5'-RACE was used to prepare TCR beta libraries. TCRdb re-analysed the 5' RACE reads in MiXCR, keeping a single row per CDR3 protein. The table lists 240,000 or so distinct CDR3 sequences, roughly 10% of them singletons. V was pared by 0 bases and J by 3 bases, with 11 bases between. Germline V lookup: CDR1 GTSNPN, CDR2 SVGIG (reference sequence). The CDR3 totals 14 residues. About this clonotype: Its antigen is not identified.

This clonotype was sampled from a male donor with ankylosing spondylitis or in good health (not recorded which). The rearrangement links TRBV30 to TRBJ1-2; D gene unclear. Sequencing input: blood, either unsorted or a sorted T cell fraction (not recorded which). CDR3 in amino acids: CAWSVSRQHYGYTF. Written as DNA, the CDR3 is TGTGCCTGGAGTGTCTCCCGGCAGCACTATGGCTACACCTTC.